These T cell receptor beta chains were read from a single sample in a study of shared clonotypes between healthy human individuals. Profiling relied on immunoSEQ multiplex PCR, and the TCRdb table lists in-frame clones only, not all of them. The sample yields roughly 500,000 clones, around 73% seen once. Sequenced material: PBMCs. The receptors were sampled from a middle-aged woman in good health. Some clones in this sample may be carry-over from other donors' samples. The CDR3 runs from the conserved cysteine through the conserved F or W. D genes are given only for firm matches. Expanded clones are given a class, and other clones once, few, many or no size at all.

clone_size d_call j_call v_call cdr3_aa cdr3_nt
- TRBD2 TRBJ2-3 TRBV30 CAWTSGMGADTQYF TGCGCCTGGACTAGCGGGATGGGGGCAGATACGCAGTATTTT
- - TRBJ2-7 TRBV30 CAWSPRGSYEQYF TGTGCCTGGAGTCCCCGCGGTTCCTACGAGCAGTACTTC
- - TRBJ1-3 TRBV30 CAWSVFGGGNTIYF TGTGCCTGGAGTGTATTTGGAGGTGGAAACACCATATATTTT
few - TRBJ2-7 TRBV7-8 CASSPRGASSYEQYF TGTGCCAGCAGCCCCCGAGGGGCTAGCTCCTACGAGCAGTACTTC
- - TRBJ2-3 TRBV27 CASSPLLVTDTQYF TGTGCCAGCAGTCCTCTATTGGTCACAGATACGCAGTATTTT
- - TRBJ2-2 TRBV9 CASSAGRQAGELFF TGTGCCAGCAGCGCCGGTAGACAGGCCGGGGAGCTGTTTTTT
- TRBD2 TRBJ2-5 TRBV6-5 CASSYPGTSGRETQYF TGTGCCAGCAGTTACCCCGGGACTAGCGGGAGAGAGACCCAGTACTTC
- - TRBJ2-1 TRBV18 CASSPSEGYNEQFF TGTGCCAGCTCACCATCTGAGGGGTACAATGAGCAGTTCTTC
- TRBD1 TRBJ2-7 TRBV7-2 CASSTAGTGYEQYF TGTGCCAGCAGCACCGCCGGGACAGGGTACGAGCAGTACTTC
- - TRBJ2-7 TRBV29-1 CSVEGAGSRYEQYF TGCAGCGTTGAGGGGGCAGGGAGTCGCTACGAGCAGTACTTC
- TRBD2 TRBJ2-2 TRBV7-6 CASSTGLAGGELFF TGTGCCAGCAGCACAGGACTAGCTGGCGGGGAGCTGTTTTTT
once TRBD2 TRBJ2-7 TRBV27 CASSSWTSGIGGPYEQYF TGTGCCAGCAGTAGTTGGACTAGCGGGATTGGTGGCCCCTACGAGCAGTACTTC
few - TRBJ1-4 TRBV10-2 CASSWGGLDEKLFF TGCGCCAGCAGTTGGGGGGGCTTGGATGAAAAACTGTTTTTT
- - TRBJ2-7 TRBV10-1 CASSAHRAGQYF TGCGCCAGCAGTGCTCACAGGGCGGGGCAGTACTTC
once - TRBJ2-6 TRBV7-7 CASSSLSQSRANVLTF TGTGCCAGCAGCTCTTTGTCACAAAGTCGGGCCAACGTCCTGACTTTC
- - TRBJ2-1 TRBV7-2 CASSSQVGGHNEQFF TGTGCCAGCAGCTCACAGGTGGGTGGACACAATGAGCAGTTCTTC
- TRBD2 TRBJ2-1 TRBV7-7 CASSLVGRGDEQFF TGTGCCAGCAGCTTAGTCGGGAGGGGGGATGAGCAGTTCTTC
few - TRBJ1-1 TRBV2 CASTSYQNTEAFF TGTGCCAGCACCTCGTATCAGAACACTGAAGCTTTCTTT
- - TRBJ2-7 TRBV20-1 CSAQEVYEQYF TGCAGTGCCCAAGAGGTTTACGAGCAGTACTTC
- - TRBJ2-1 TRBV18 CASSRGTSSYNEQFF TGTGCCAGCTCACGAGGTACCAGCTCCTACAATGAGCAGTTCTTC
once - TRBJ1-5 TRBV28 CASSFPDGVDNQPQHF TGTGCCAGCAGTTTCCCGGACGGAGTGGACAATCAGCCCCAGCATTTT
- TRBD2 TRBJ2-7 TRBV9 CASSVAIAGAYEQYF TGTGCCAGCAGCGTAGCGATAGCGGGAGCCTACGAGCAGTACTTC